The clone carrying this T cell receptor delta chain has more than one count but fewer than ten. The data derive from a study of gamma-delta chains in newborns, infants, children. In the study overall: Microbial exposure reportedly drives polyclonal innate γδ T cell expansion after birth.

This CDR3 is 15 amino acids long. Germline CDR1 GEAIGNYY, CDR2 EKD. Trimming removed 3 bases from V and 8 bases from J; junction bases left unmatched: 9. TCRdb reran clone calling via CATT on the reads. This table has around 5,000 delta-chain clones, 2.5% to 3% appearing once. This receptor was obtained from a child who was a newborn, infant or young child, either healthy, febrile or measles-vaccinated (not recorded which). Sequencing was performed on blood. The rearrangement joins TRDV2 to TRDJ2; 9 nucleotides agree with TRDD3. The CDR3 bases are TGTGCCTGTGACCCTCTAATGGGGGATAGGGCACAACTCTTCTTT. As protein: CACDPLMGDRAQLFF.